These 14 T cell receptor beta chains originate from one sample sequenced in a study of blood T cell repertoires in COVID-19. Here immunoSEQ multiplex PCR was the method, and the copy in TCRdb shows in-frame clones only, minus some. In the table there are 30,000 to 40,000 clones, approximately 89% of which are singletons. The sequencing sample was made of peripheral blood. Receptor source: a man aged 55 to 69 with active or convalescent COVID-19.

The V call is TRBV30, the J call TRBJ1-2, with D perhaps TRBD1 (6 bases). Trimming pared 4 bases from V and 7 bases from J, leaving 19 bases between. CDR1 is GTSNPN and CDR2 is SVGIG in the germline V gene (reference sequence). CDR3 length: 14 amino acids. The CDR3 here is CAWNLRDTQSGYTF. As DNA, the CDR3 is TGTGCCTGGAATCTACGGGACACCCAATCTGGCTACACCTTC.

The V gene is TRBV5-1, the J gene TRBJ1-5; D is unresolved. The CDR3 contains 13 residues. V was shortened by 4 bases and J by 0 bases, with 5 bases between the two germline ends. Germline CDR1 and CDR2: SGHRS and YFSETQ. The CDR3 nucleotides are TGCGCCAGCAGCCGAGATAGCAATCAGCCCCAGCATTTT. Translated: CASSRDSNQPQHF.

This sequence joins TRBV19 and TRBJ2-1; 8 bases are shared with TRBD2. The CDR3 has 13 amino acids. Germline V lookup: CDR1 LNHDA, CDR2 SQIVND (reference sequence). The junction had 5 bases not matched to a gene; V was cut back by 6 bases and J by 7 bases. The CDR3, as DNA: TGTGCCAGTAGACCCCGGGGGGGGAATGAGCAGTTCTTC. It encodes CASRPRGGNEQFF.

This clone was recorded at least ten times. The genes are TRBV5-1 and TRBJ1-1; D possibly corresponds to TRBD1 (5 bases). Germline V CDR1 and CDR2: SGHRS, YFSETQ. V was pared by 2 bases and J by 1 base, with 9 bases between. This CDR3 spans 14 amino acids. The chain's CDR3 is CASSFRASNTEAFF. Here the CDR3 DNA reads TGCGCCAGCAGCTTCAGGGCCTCGAACACTGAAGCTTTCTTT.

This chain joins TRBV19 and TRBJ1-2, with TRBD1 matching 7 bases. Germline trimming cut 3 bases from V and 2 bases from J; bases unmatched to any gene: 3. The germline CDR1 and CDR2 sequences are LNHDA and SQIVND (reference sequence). This CDR3 region has 14 residues. In nucleotides, the CDR3 is TGTGCCAGTAGTATCTCGACAGGGAACTATGGCTACACCTTC. Translation: CASSISTGNYGYTF.

V is TRBV6-6 and J is TRBJ2-4; 8 bases align to TRBD2. The CDR3 has 16 amino acids. CDR1 is MNHNY and CDR2 is SVGAGI in the germline V gene (reference sequence). The V gene end was trimmed by 6 bases and the J gene end by 0 bases; junction bases not matched to a gene: 7. The CDR3 sequence: CASSRGGTAAKNIQYF. Here the CDR3 DNA reads TGTGCCAGCAGCCGGGGGGGGACTGCAGCCAAAAACATTCAGTACTTC.

The rearrangement uses TRBV3-1 (or the pseudogene TRBV3-2) and TRBJ2-1; no firm D call. The germline gives CDR1 LGHDT, CDR2 YNNKEL (reference sequence). This CDR3 spans 14 amino acids. V was shortened by 0 bases and J by 13 bases, with 16 bases between the two germline ends. The CDR3 DNA is TGTGCCAGCAGCCAAGATATGTCGGCGGTATCCCAGTTCTTC. Translated: CASSQDMSAVSQFF.

The V call is TRBV9, the J call TRBJ1-1; 7 nucleotides match TRBD1. V dropped 3 bases and J dropped 11; count of bases not matched to a gene: 7. This CDR3 has 12 residues. Per the germline V gene, CDR1 is SGDLS and CDR2 is YYNGEE. The chain's CDR3 is CASSDMTGSAFF. For the CDR3, the DNA is TGTGCCAGCAGCGATATGACAGGGTCTGCTTTCTTT.

This rearrangement joins TRBV10-3 to TRBJ2-7, with TRBD2 matching 11 bases. The CDR3 is 14 residues long. Germline CDR1 and CDR2: ENHRY and SYGVKD. J gave up 0 bases and V 10 bases, and 5 bases lay outside the gene matches. The DNA of the CDR3 is TGTGCCACGGGGACTAGCGGCAGCTCCTACGAGCAGTACGTC. This sequence encodes CATGTSGSSYEQYV.

The gene calls are TRBV5-1 and TRBJ1-1, with a tentative D call TRBD1 (6 bases). The V end lost 4 bases, the J end lost 3 bases, and 16 bases lay between the germline ends. Looked up from germline, CDR1 is SGHRS and CDR2 is YFSETQ. CDR3 length: 15 residues. CDR3 amino acids: CASSLVLRQDTEAFF. The CDR3 coding sequence is TGCGCCAGCAGCCTGGTCCTGAGACAGGACACTGAAGCTTTCTTT.

The J gene is TRBJ1-1, the V gene TRBV30; D unresolved. Trimming pared 0 bases from V and 4 bases from J, leaving 9 bases between. This CDR3 spans 13 amino acids. Germline loops: CDR1 GTSNPN, CDR2 SVGIG (reference sequence). DNA of the CDR3: TGTGCCTGGAGTGTACTGTCGAGCACTGAAGCTTTCTTT. Encoded protein: CAWSVLSSTEAFF.

This sequence joins TRBV27 and TRBJ2-2; 11 nucleotides match TRBD2. Germline trimming cut 3 bases from V and 6 bases from J; bases unmatched to any gene: 3. This CDR3 contains 15 residues. CDR1 MNHEY and CDR2 SMNVEV come from the germline V gene (reference sequence). The CDR3 DNA follows: TGTGCCAGCAGTTTTAGCGGGGGGGCCCCCGGGGAGCTGTTTTTT. It yields the protein CASSFSGGAPGELFF.

This sequence joins TRBV7-8 and TRBJ2-1; maybe TRBD1 (5 bases). The ends were cut back, 5 bases at V and 6 bases at J, with 26 bases in the middle. CDR1 is SGHVS, CDR2 FQNEAQ, per germline. The CDR3 contains 18 residues. The CDR3 reads CASSPTTIRATHVNEQFF. The DNA of the CDR3 is TGTGCCAGCAGCCCCACTACTATCAGGGCTACTCACGTCAATGAGCAGTTCTTC.

This chain uses TRBV5-1 with TRBJ2-2; TRBD1 matches at 8 bases. CDR1 and CDR2 (germline): SGHRS, YFSETQ. Trimming at V came to 4 bases and at J to 5 bases, leaving 7 bases not matched to a gene. CDR3 length: 15 amino acids. The CDR3 coding sequence is TGCGCCAGCAGCGCCGGGACAGGAGAAACCGGGGAGCTGTTTTTT. This gives the protein CASSAGTGETGELFF.